This entry features one T cell receptor (beta chain) sequence. It was during active infection that Seattle patients were enrolled and then longitudinally followed. Per the study methods: By means of reference gene primer amplification, nucleated cell counts were estimated. Only in-frame clones appear in the TCRdb table, and some are missing; sequencing was by immunoSEQ multiplex PCR. That table supplies the V and J calls and clone size; D and trimming were determined from the DNA. The sample holds around 360,000 clones; more than 70% are singletons and the top ten take 8.5% to 12%. This entry is derived from a study of blood T cell repertoires in COVID-19. Study in general: Sites in the United States, Italy and Spain provided acute and convalescent COVID-19 samples. From T cells, B-cell-depleted T cells, or PBMCs came the material, which was cDNA or gDNA.

The V end lost 1 base, the J end lost 0 bases, and 5 bases lay between the germline ends. Germline V gives CDR1 SGHDT, CDR2 YYEEEE. The length of the CDR3 is 13 residues. Input material: peripheral blood. The genes are TRBV5-6 and TRBJ2-7; D is undetermined. This receptor was identified in a woman in her twenties or thirties with COVID-19, enrolled during active disease. The CDR3 region is CASSLPSSYEQYF. In DNA, the CDR3 is TGTGCCAGCAGCTTGCCGAGCTCCTACGAGCAGTACTTC.